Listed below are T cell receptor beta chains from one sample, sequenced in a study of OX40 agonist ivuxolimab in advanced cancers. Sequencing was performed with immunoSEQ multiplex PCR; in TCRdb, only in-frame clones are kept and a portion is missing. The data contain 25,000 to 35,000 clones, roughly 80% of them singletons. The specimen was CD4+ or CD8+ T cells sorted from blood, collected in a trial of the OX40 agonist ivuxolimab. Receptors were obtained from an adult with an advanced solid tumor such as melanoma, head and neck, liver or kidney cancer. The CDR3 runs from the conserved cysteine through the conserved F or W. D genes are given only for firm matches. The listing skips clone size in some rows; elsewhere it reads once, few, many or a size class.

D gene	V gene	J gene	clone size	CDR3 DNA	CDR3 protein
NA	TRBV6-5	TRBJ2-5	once	TGTGCCAGCAGTCCCGGGACCACCGCGGAGACCCAGTACTTC	CASSPGTTAETQYF
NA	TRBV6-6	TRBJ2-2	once	TGTGCCAGCAGTTACGGCGCGAACACCGGGGAGCTGTTTTTT	CASSYGANTGELFF
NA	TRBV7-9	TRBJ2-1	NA	TGTGCCAGCAGCTTAGAAGTCTACAATGAGCAGTTCTTC	CASSLEVYNEQFF
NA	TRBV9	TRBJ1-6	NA	TGTGCCAGCAGCGAACGCCGGGACCCCGTAACATACTCACCCCTCCACTTT	CASSERRDPVTYSPLHF
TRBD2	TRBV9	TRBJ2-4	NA	TGTGCCAGCAGCGTAGGAGAGGGACTAGCGGGAGACATTCAGTACTTC	CASSVGEGLAGDIQYF
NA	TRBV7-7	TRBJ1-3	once	TGTGCTAGCAGCTTAGGGACGGCGGGAGGAAACACCATATATTTT	CASSLGTAGGNTIYF
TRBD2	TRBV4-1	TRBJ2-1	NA	TGCGCCAGCAGCCTCCTAGCGGGAGGGACCTACAATGAGCAGTTCTTC	CASSLLAGGTYNEQFF
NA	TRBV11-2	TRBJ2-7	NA	TGTGCCAGCAGGCAGGGCCACGAGCAGTACTTC	CASRQGHEQYF
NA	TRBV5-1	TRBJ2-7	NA	TGCGCCAGCAAATGGATAGGAGCCTACGAGCAGTACTTC	CASKWIGAYEQYF
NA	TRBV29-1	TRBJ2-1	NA	TGCAGCGTTGAAGAAAAGACTGAGCAGTTCTTC	CSVEEKTEQFF
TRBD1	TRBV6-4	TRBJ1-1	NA	TGTGCCAGCAGCCCCTCCGGGACAGAGAACACTGAAGCTTTCTTT	CASSPSGTENTEAFF
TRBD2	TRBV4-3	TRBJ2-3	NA	TGCGCCAGCAGCCAAGATCGGGGACTAGCAACTGATACGCAGTATTTT	CASSQDRGLATDTQYF
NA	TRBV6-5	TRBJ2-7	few	TGTGCCAGCAGTTATAAGGGTGGCGACGAGCAGTACTTC	CASSYKGGDEQYF
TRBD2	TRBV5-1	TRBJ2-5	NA	TGCGCCAGCAGCTTTACTAGCGGTACTCAAGAGACCCAGTACTTC	CASSFTSGTQETQYF
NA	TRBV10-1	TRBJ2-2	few	TGCGCCAGCAGGGGGCCGAGCACCGGGGAGCTGTTTTTT	CASRGPSTGELFF
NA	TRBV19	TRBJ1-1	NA	TGTGCCAGTAGTCCACATCGGGGCGGCGATGAAGCTTTCTTT	CASSPHRGGDEAFF
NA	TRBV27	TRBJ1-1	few	TGTGCCAGCAGTCGGGGGTCGGGCACTGAAGCTTTCTTT	CASSRGSGTEAFF
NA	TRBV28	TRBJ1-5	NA	TGTGCCAGCAGCCAGAACCCCCGCAGGGCGTATAGCAATCAGCCCCAGCATTTT	CASSQNPRRAYSNQPQHF
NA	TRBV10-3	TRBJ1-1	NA	TGTGCCATCAGTCTGGGGAGTGAAGCTTTCTTT	CAISLGSEAFF
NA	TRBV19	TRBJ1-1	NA	TGTGCCAGTAGTATAGATCCCACCGGGCCCCGGTACACTGAAGCTTTCTTT	CASSIDPTGPRYTEAFF
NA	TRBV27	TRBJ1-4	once	TGTGCCAGCAGTTTGAGTCAGGGGCGTAATGAAAAACTGTTTTTT	CASSLSQGRNEKLFF
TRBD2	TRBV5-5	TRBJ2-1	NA	TGTGCCAGCAGCTTGGGTCTAGCGGGTTTTAGCTCCTACAATGAGCAGTTCTTC	CASSLGLAGFSSYNEQFF
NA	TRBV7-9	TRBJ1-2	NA	TGTGCCAGCAGCTCCGGGAGCCTCTATGGTGGCTACACCTTC	CASSSGSLYGGYTF
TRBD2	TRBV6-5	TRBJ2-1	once	TGTGCCAGCAGTTGGGGACTAGCGGGAAATGAGCAGTTCTTC	CASSWGLAGNEQFF
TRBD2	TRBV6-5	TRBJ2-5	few	TGTGCCAGCAGTAGGACTAGCGGGAACCCGGAGACCCAGTACTTC	CASSRTSGNPETQYF
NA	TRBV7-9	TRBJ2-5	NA	TGTGCCAGCAGCTTAGTGCTTTTGGAGACCCAGTACTTC	CASSLVLLETQYF
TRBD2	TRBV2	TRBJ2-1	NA	TGTGCCAGCAGTGATCGGGGGGGGGCCGATGAGCAGTTCTTC	CASSDRGGADEQFF
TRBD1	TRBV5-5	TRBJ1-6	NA	TGTGCCAGCAGCTTGCGCCCGACAGGGGGCTTCAATTCACCCCTCCACTTT	CASSLRPTGGFNSPLHF
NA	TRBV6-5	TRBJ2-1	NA	TGTGCCAGCAGTTTGGTCGGATACTACAATGAGCAGTTCTTC	CASSLVGYYNEQFF
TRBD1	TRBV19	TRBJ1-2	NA	TGTGCCAGTAGTATGGGACAGGGAAACTATGGCTACACCTTC	CASSMGQGNYGYTF
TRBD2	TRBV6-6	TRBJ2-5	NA	TGTGCCAGCAGCCGGACTAGCGGGAGGTCGGAGACCCAGTACTTC	CASSRTSGRSETQYF
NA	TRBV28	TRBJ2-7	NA	TGTGCCAGCAGTTTACGCGGGCCCTACGAGCAGTACTTC	CASSLRGPYEQYF